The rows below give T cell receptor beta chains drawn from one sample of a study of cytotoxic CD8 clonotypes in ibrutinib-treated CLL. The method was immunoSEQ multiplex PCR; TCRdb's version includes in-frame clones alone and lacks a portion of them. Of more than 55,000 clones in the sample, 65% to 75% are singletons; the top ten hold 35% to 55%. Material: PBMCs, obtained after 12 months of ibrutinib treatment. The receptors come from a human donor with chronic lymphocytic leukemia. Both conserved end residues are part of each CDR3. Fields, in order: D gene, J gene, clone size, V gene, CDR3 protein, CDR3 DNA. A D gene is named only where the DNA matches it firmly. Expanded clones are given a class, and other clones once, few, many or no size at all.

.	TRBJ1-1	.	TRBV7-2	CASSLGYTEAFF	TGTGCCAGCAGCTTAGGGTATACTGAAGCTTTCTTT
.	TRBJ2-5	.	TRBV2	CASRRGHGQETQYF	TGTGCCAGCAGGAGGGGACACGGCCAAGAGACCCAGTACTTC
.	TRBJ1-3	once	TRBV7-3	CASSFNPGRRNTIYF	TGTGCCAGCAGCTTCAATCCGGGGCGGCGAAACACCATATATTTT
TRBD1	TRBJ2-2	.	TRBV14	CASSQSTGGNTGELFF	TGTGCCAGCAGCCAATCTACAGGGGGAAACACCGGGGAGCTGTTTTTT
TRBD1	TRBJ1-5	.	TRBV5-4	CASSDGTGDQPQHF	TGTGCCAGCAGCGACGGGACAGGGGATCAGCCCCAGCATTTT
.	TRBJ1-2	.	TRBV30	CAWRTWGNYGYTF	TGTGCCTGGAGGACTTGGGGGAACTATGGCTACACCTTC
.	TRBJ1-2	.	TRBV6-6	CASSYSLQNYGYTF	TGTGCCAGCAGTTACTCGTTGCAAAACTATGGCTACACCTTC
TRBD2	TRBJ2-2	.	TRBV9	CASSVGYLAGVRELFF	TGTGCCAGCAGCGTAGGTTACCTAGCGGGAGTGCGGGAGCTGTTTTTT
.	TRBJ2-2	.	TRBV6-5	CASSYSGRNGPGELFF	TGTGCCAGCAGTTACTCGGGCAGGAACGGGCCCGGGGAGCTGTTTTTT
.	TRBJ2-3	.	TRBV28	CASSPFTLPGHQKPTDTQYF	TGTGCCAGCAGTCCATTTACCTTACCGGGACACCAAAAGCCCACAGATACGCAGTATTTT
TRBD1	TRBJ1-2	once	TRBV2	CASKAGQGAYYGYTF	TGTGCCAGCAAAGCCGGACAGGGGGCCTACTATGGCTACACCTTC
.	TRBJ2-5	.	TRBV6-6	CASSYREQAQGTQYF	TGTGCCAGCAGTTATCGTGAGCAGGCTCAAGGGACCCAGTACTTC
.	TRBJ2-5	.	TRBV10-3	CAISESIETQYF	TGTGCCATCAGTGAGTCGATAGAGACCCAGTACTTC
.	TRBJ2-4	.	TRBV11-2	CVSNAARGSLAKNIQYF	TGTGTCAGCAACGCCGCCCGGGGGTCCTTAGCCAAAAACATTCAGTACTTC
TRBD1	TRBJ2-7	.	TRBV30	CACSGTGNYEQYF	TGTGCCTGTTCCGGGACAGGGAACTACGAGCAGTACTTC
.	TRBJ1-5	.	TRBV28	CASSLPGMGQPQHF	TGTGCCAGCAGTTTACCAGGGATGGGTCAGCCCCAGCATTTT
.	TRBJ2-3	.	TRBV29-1	CSVEAGGTDTQYF	TGCAGCGTTGAAGCGGGAGGCACAGATACGCAGTATTTT
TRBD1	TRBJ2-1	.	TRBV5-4	CASTRQGRYNEQFF	TGTGCCAGCACAAGACAGGGGCGCTACAATGAGCAGTTCTTC
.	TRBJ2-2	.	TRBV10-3	CAISGANTGELFF	TGTGCCATCAGTGGAGCGAACACCGGGGAGCTGTTTTTT
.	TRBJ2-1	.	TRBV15	CATSRAGSSNEQFF	TGTGCCACCAGCAGAGCTGGGAGTTCCAATGAGCAGTTCTTC
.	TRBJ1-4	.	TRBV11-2	CASSLGSGLPSEKLFF	TGTGCCAGCAGCTTAGGGAGTGGCCTGCCTAGTGAAAAACTGTTTTTT
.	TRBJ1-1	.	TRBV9	CASPAFLWAQDTEAFF	TGTGCCAGCCCTGCCTTTTTGTGGGCTCAGGACACTGAAGCTTTCTTT
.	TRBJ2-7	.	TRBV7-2	CASSFGGGYEQYF	TGTGCCAGCAGCTTTGGAGGGGGCTACGAGCAGTACTTC
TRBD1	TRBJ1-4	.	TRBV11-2	CASSQGWDRTTNEKLFF	TGTGCCAGCAGCCAAGGGTGGGACAGAACAACTAATGAAAAACTGTTTTTT
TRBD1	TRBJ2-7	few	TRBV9	CASSDGTGIGHEQYF	TGTGCCAGCAGCGACGGGACAGGGATAGGCCACGAGCAGTACTTC
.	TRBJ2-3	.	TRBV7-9	CASSPYSDTQYF	TGTGCCAGCAGCCCTTACTCAGATACGCAGTATTTT
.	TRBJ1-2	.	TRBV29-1	CSVEVRTNYGYTF	TGCAGCGTTGAGGTCAGGACTAACTATGGCTACACCTTC
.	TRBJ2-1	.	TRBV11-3	CASSSGSSYNEQFF	TGTGCCAGCAGCTCTGGGAGCTCCTACAATGAGCAGTTCTTC
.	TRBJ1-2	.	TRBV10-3	CAISFPGSRSANYGYTF	TGTGCCATCAGTTTTCCTGGCAGCAGGAGCGCTAACTATGGCTACACCTTC
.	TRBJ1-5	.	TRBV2	CASSREGQGQPQHF	TGTGCCAGCAGTAGGGAGGGGCAGGGTCAGCCCCAGCATTTT
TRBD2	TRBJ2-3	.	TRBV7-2	CASRAAGTSYTDTQYF	TGTGCCAGCAGAGCAGCCGGGACTAGTTACACAGATACGCAGTATTTT
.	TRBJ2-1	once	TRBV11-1	CASSLGTSYNEQFF	TGTGCCAGCAGCTTAGGAACGTCATACAATGAGCAGTTCTTC
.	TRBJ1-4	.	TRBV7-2	CASSLRASISTNEKLFF	TGTGCCAGCAGCTTACGTGCCTCTATTTCAACTAATGAAAAACTGTTTTTT
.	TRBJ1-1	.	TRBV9	CASSGASTEAFF	TGTGCCAGCAGCGGGGCTAGCACTGAAGCTTTCTTT
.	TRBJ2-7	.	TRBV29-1	CSVESGFEQYF	TGCAGCGTTGAATCGGGGTTCGAGCAGTACTTC
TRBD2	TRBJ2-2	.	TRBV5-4	CASSLNPAGDTGELFF	TGTGCCAGCAGCCTGAACCCAGCGGGGGACACCGGGGAGCTGTTTTTT
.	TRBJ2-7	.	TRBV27	CASKQGSSYEQYF	TGTGCCAGCAAGCAGGGGAGCTCCTACGAGCAGTACTTC
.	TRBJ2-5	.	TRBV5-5	CASSPRTGALQETQYF	TGTGCCAGCAGCCCTAGAACGGGGGCCCTACAAGAGACCCAGTACTTC
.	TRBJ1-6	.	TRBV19	CASSSGTVRDSPLHF	TGTGCCAGTAGTTCAGGGACGGTGCGGGATTCACCCCTCCACTTT
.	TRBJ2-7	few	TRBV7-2	CASSLIRGYEQYF	TGTGCCAGCAGCTTAATTCGAGGCTACGAGCAGTACTTC
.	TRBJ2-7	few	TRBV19	CASSMTRSAEVDEQYF	TGTGCCAGTAGTATGACTCGGTCGGCAGAGGTGGACGAGCAGTACTTC
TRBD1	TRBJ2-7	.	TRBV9	CASSTGTAFTSYEQYF	TGTGCCAGCAGCACCGGGACAGCCTTCACTTCCTACGAGCAGTACTTC
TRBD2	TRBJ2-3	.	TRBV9	CASSSRAGDADTQYF	TGTGCCAGCAGTTCAAGAGCGGGAGACGCGGATACGCAGTATTTT
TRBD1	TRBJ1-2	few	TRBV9	CASRLSVGTGGLGYTF	TGTGCCAGCAGACTCTCTGTAGGGACAGGGGGCCTCGGCTACACCTTC
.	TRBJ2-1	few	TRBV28	CASSLRGEQFF	TGTGCCAGCAGTTTGAGGGGAGAGCAGTTCTTC
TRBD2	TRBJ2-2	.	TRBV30	CAWELLGLAGRSIKNTGELFF	TGTGCCTGGGAACTACTAGGACTAGCGGGACGGTCAATCAAGAACACCGGGGAGCTGTTTTTT
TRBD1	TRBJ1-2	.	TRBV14	CASTDRGHYGYTF	TGTGCCAGCACGGACAGGGGGCACTATGGCTACACCTTC
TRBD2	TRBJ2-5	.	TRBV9	CASSVGSGMRETQYF	TGTGCCAGCAGCGTTGGTAGCGGGATGAGGGAGACCCAGTACTTC
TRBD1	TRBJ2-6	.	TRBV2	CASRRDRASGANVLTF	TGTGCCAGCAGGCGGGACAGGGCCTCTGGGGCCAACGTCCTGACTTTC
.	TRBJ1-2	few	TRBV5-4	CASSWTERHGYTF	TGTGCCAGCAGCTGGACAGAAAGACATGGCTACACCTTC
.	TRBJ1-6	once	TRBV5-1	CASSQGDGSPLHF	TGCGCCAGCAGCCAGGGTGATGGTTCACCCCTCCACTTT
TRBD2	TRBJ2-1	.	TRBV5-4	CASSGETSGRAMNEQFF	TGTGCCAGCAGCGGGGAGACTAGCGGGAGGGCCATGAATGAGCAGTTCTTC
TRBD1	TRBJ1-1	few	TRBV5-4	CASSLAVGQGTEAFF	TGTGCCAGCAGCTTGGCCGTGGGACAGGGCACTGAAGCTTTCTTT